Each of the 8 T cell receptor beta chains below was sequenced from the same sample in a study of blood T cell repertoires in COVID-19. The repertoire was sequenced with immunoSEQ multiplex PCR; TCRdb's copy has only in-frame clones and lacks some. Of some 77,000 clones in the sample, about 82% were seen once. The sample was peripheral blood. The receptors were gathered from a woman aged 55 to 70 with acute or convalescent COVID-19.

The sample holds a few counts of this clone. The DNA for the CDR3 is TGCGCCAGCAGTCCCGGACAGGAGGACGGGGATACGCAGTATTTT. It is translated as CASSPGQEDGDTQYF. The V call is TRBV4-1, the J call TRBJ2-3, with 7 bases identical to TRBD1. V trimming: 6 bases; J trimming: 6 bases; junction bases outside the gene matches: 12. The length of the CDR3 is 15 residues. Looked up from germline, CDR1 is MGHRA and CDR2 is YSYEKL.

The chain employs TRBV11-1 and TRBJ2-3; a weak D match, TRBD2 (5 bases). CDR1 is SGHAT, CDR2 FQDESV, per germline (reference sequence). The CDR3 runs to 15 residues. The V and J ends lost 0 bases and 3 bases respectively, with 10 bases between them. This CDR3 reads CASSLAEAVTDTQYF. CDR3 sequence (DNA): TGTGCCAGCAGCTTAGCCGAAGCGGTAACAGATACGCAGTATTTT.

The chain joins TRBV19 to TRBJ1-3; 10 bases fit TRBD1. Germline lookup yields CDR1 LNHDA and CDR2 SQIVND (reference sequence). V was clipped by 8 bases and J by 4 bases; unmatched bases: 5. The CDR3 has 14 amino acids. This chain's CDR3 is CASDDRGPGNTIYF. Here the CDR3 DNA reads TGTGCCAGTGACGACAGGGGGCCAGGAAACACCATATATTTT.

The rearrangement uses TRBV3-1 (or the pseudogene TRBV3-2) and TRBJ2-1; 7 bases match TRBD1. The trim removed 1 base at V and 3 bases at J, leaving 9 bases unmatched. Germline V gene data show CDR1 as LGHDT and CDR2 as YNNKEL (reference sequence). This CDR3 comprises 17 residues. Here the CDR3 DNA reads TGTGCCAGCAGCCAAGTCGGGCAGTCAGGGGGCTACAATGAGCAGTTCTTC. Protein product: CASSQVGQSGGYNEQFF.

V gene TRBV30 combines with J gene TRBJ1-2; D perhaps matches TRBD1 (5 bases). Trimming shortened V by 3 bases and J by 7 bases, and 18 bases separated the two germline ends. The germline V gene encodes CDR1 GTSNPN and CDR2 SVGIG (reference sequence). This CDR3 has 14 residues. The CDR3 DNA is TGTGCCTGGAGGACGCCAGGGATATGGGGTGGCTACACCTTC. Amino acids: CAWRTPGIWGGYTF.

V usage is TRBV19 and J usage is TRBJ2-5, with a weak D call TRBD1 (6 bases). Germline V CDR1 and CDR2: LNHDA, SQIVND (reference sequence). V was trimmed by 3 bases and J by 4 bases, leaving 12 bases between them. This CDR3 region has 14 residues. Written as DNA, the CDR3 is TGTGCCAGTAGTATCAGGGCAGGGGCAGAGACCCAGTACTTC. This sequence encodes CASSIRAGAETQYF.

The chain is built from TRBV12-3 or TRBV12-4 and TRBJ2-7; D unclear. CDR3 length: 11 residues. Trimming stripped 4 bases from V and 3 bases from J, with 4 bases between. The CDR3 bases are TGTGCCAGCAGTTCTTACTACGAGCAGTACTTC. Its protein is CASSSYYEQYF.

This clone occurred once. The chain employs TRBV7-9 and TRBJ1-4, with 8 positions matching TRBD1. Germline trimming cut 5 bases from V and 10 bases from J; bases unmatched to any gene: 9. Germline V CDR1 and CDR2: SEHNR, FQNEAQ (reference sequence). The CDR3 totals 14 residues. The CDR3, as DNA: TGTGCCAGCAGCCCCAGGGGGCTTGGAGGAAAACTGTTTTTT. Translation gives CASSPRGLGGKLFF.